These 18 T cell receptor beta chains were sequenced from one sample in a study of T cell repertoires in cytomegalovirus infection (dated by TCRdb to between 2017 and 2020). The sequencer listed for this sample is Illumina HiSeq 1500. TCRdb took the public reads, trimmed them with fastp at Q25, ran MiXCR for clone calling and kept in-frame beta chains. Each entry merges the rows of one CDR3 protein and shows their most common DNA and genes. Counted in this sample were hundreds of thousands of distinct CDR3 sequences; 15% to 20% of them appeared once. About 12% of the sample rests with the top ten. The source material was PBMCs. Receptors were obtained from a human donor in good health (CMV status not recorded). Some clones in this sample may be carry-over from other donors' samples.

This clonotype was recorded many times. The chain employs TRBV7-2 and TRBJ1-4; a weak D match, TRBD1 (5 bases). Germline V gives CDR1 SGHTA, CDR2 FQGNSA. V shed 4 bases and J shed 2 bases, with 11 bases lying between them. The CDR3 totals 15 residues. CDR3 region: CASSWNRDTNEKLFF. In DNA form, the CDR3 reads TGTGCCAGCAGCTGGAACCGGGACACTAATGAAAAACTGTTTTTT.

The chain employs TRBV28 and TRBJ2-7, with 7 nucleotides matching TRBD2. Germline V gene sequence: CDR1 MDHEN, CDR2 SYDVKM. There are 15 residues in the CDR3. The V segment lost 6 bases and the J segment 0 bases; nucleotides outside the gene matches: 8. Written as DNA, the CDR3 is TGTGCCAGCAGGGGCGGGAGCGCCGGCTCCTACGAGCAGTACTTC. As protein: CASRGGSAGSYEQYF.

The chain couples TRBV6-1 to TRBJ2-1, with 9 bases lining up with TRBD2. Germline CDR1 reads MNHNS; CDR2 reads SASEGT. The CDR3 spans 16 residues. After removal of 2 bases from V and 8 bases from J, the junction contained 10 bases not matched to a gene. Written as DNA, the CDR3 is TGTGCCAGCAGTGAAAGGGCAGCGGGGGGCGGTGATGAGCAGTTCTTC. Encoded protein: CASSERAAGGGDEQFF.

In this sample, this clonotype turned up many times. The V gene is TRBV7-2, the J gene TRBJ2-1; D call uncertain. The length of the CDR3 is 15 residues. Germline V gene data show CDR1 as SGHTA and CDR2 as FQGNSA. V lost 5 bases and J lost 4, with 15 bases in between. The CDR3 here is CASSPLHGGYNEQFF. DNA of the CDR3: TGTGCCAGCAGCCCACTACACGGCGGATACAATGAGCAGTTCTTC. Combining the CDR3 with reference TRBV7-2 and TRBJ2-1 gives the whole variable domain GAGVSQSPSNKVTEKGKDVELRCDPISGHTALYWYRQSLGQGLEFLIYFQGNSAPDKSGLPSDRFSAERTGGSVSTLTIQRTQQEDSAVYLCASSPLHGGYNEQFFGPGTRLTVL.

This clonotype has only a few counts. J is TRBJ1-5 and V is TRBV28; D ambiguous. Trimming shortened V by 7 bases and J by 2 bases, and 12 bases separated the two germline ends. There are 14 residues in the CDR3. CDR1 is MDHEN, CDR2 SYDVKM, per germline. The CDR3 is CASTPWQGNQPQHF. DNA for the CDR3: TGTGCCAGCACCCCCTGGCAGGGCAATCAGCCCCAGCATTTT.

This clonotype came up many times. J is TRBJ2-3 and V is TRBV7-2, with D hard to call. Trimming shortened V by 2 bases and J by 4 bases, and 7 bases separated the two germline ends. This CDR3 region has 13 residues. Germline V gene sequence: CDR1 SGHTA, CDR2 FQGNSA. CDR3 region: CASSLSRADTQYF. In DNA, the CDR3 is TGTGCCAGCAGCTTATCCCGCGCAGATACGCAGTATTTT.

At least ten counts were recorded for this clonotype. V gene TRBV2 combines with J gene TRBJ2-1; TRBD2 aligns across 7 bases. With 8 bases clipped from V and 3 bases from J, the junction kept 7 bases outside the gene matches. CDR1 SNHLY and CDR2 FYNNEI come from the germline V gene. This CDR3 has 14 residues. CDR3 nucleotides: TGTGCCAGCTCAAAACTAGCGAGCTACAATGAGCAGTTCTTC. Protein product: CASSKLASYNEQFF.

As for this clonotype: A clone one base away is much larger, so this may be a read error. This chain uses TRBV6-5 with TRBJ2-7; TRBD1 matches at 7 bases. This CDR3 has 13 residues. Per germline, CDR1 MNHEY and CDR2 SVGAGI. The CDR3 coding sequence is TGTGCCAGCAGTGTGTCAGGGGGTTACGAGCAGCACTTC. Amino acid sequence: CASSVSGGYEQHF.

CDR3 sequence reads: CASSQQRGWTEAFF. In DNA form, the CDR3 reads TGTGCCAGCAGCCAACAACGGGGATGGACTGAAGCTTTCTTT. The rearrangement links TRBV28 to TRBJ1-1; no firm D call. The germline CDR1 and CDR2 sequences are MDHEN and SYDVKM. This CDR3 has 14 amino acids. V lost 6 bases, J lost 5 bases, and 16 bases lay in between.

This clonotype was picked up many times. V gene TRBV7-3 combines with J gene TRBJ1-1; D uncertain. The CDR3 is 13 amino acids. V was cut by 2 bases and J by 4 bases, with 8 bases left in between. Germline V gene sequence: CDR1 SGHTA, CDR2 FQGTGA. The CDR3 bases are TGTGCCAGCAGCTTAGACTTGGGCACTGAAGCTTTCTTT. It specifies CASSLDLGTEAFF.

This clonotype was seen ten or more times. This sequence joins TRBV27 and TRBJ1-1; 8 bases agree with TRBD1. The CDR3 is 14 amino acids. CDR1 and CDR2 from the germline V gene are MNHEY and SMNVEV (reference sequence). Trimming cost V 5 bases and J 1 base; bases outside gene matches: 3. As DNA, the CDR3 is TGTGCCAGCAGTATACAGGGGGAGAACACTGAAGCTTTCTTT. Translated, it gives CASSIQGENTEAFF.

This clonotype was seen more than once but under ten times. The rearrangement joins TRBV20-1 to TRBJ1-5, with no clear D. The CDR3 contains 16 residues. From germline, CDR1 is DFQATT and CDR2 SNEGSKA (reference sequence). The V gene lost 5 bases and the J gene lost 0 bases, with 17 bases spanning the gap. The CDR3 nucleotides are TGCAGTGCTCGGACGCCAATGGCCTATAGCAATCAGCCCCAGCATTTT. Its translation: CSARTPMAYSNQPQHF.

This clonotype showed up many times. This chain links TRBV7-2 with TRBJ1-2; no reliable D call. CDR3 length: 16 amino acids. CDR1 is SGHTA, CDR2 FQGNSA, per germline. Trimming cost V 1 base and J 4 bases, with 16 bases left between them. The CDR3 nucleotides are TGTGCCAGCAGCTTAGATACGAGCGTAATCTTCTATGGCTACACCTTC. Residues: CASSLDTSVIFYGYTF.

This chain links TRBV25-1 with TRBJ2-3, with no clear D. V was pared by 9 bases and J by 5 bases, with 9 bases between. Per the germline V gene, CDR1 is MGHDK and CDR2 is SYGVNS. The CDR3 is made up of 11 amino acids. For the CDR3, the DNA is TGTGCCAGGATAGCTGGAGATACGCAGTATTTT. Amino acids: CARIAGDTQYF.

This clonotype showed up many times. The chain couples TRBV7-8 to TRBJ2-7; perhaps TRBD1 as D (6 bases). Germline loops: CDR1 SGHVS, CDR2 FQNEAQ. V was trimmed by 4 bases and J by 7 bases, leaving 14 bases between them. CDR3 size: 13 residues. The CDR3 protein is CASSSTQGWEQYF. The CDR3 DNA sequence: TGTGCCAGCAGCTCCACACAGGGCTGGGAGCAGTACTTC.

This clonotype was counted only a few times. This sequence joins TRBV10-3 and TRBJ2-3, with 10 bases lining up with TRBD2. Trimming took 1 base from V and 2 from J; bases not matched to a gene: 3. CDR1 is ENHRY and CDR2 is SYGVKD in the germline V gene. There are 16 residues in the CDR3. The CDR3, as DNA: TGTGCCATCAGTGAGTTTAGCGGGGGGTCCACAGATACGCAGTATTTT. This gives the protein CAISEFSGGSTDTQYF.

This clonotype was observed many times. V is TRBV7-8 and J is TRBJ1-5; D gene unclear. V dropped 1 base and J dropped 0 bases, with 13 bases sitting between them. The CDR3 spans 17 residues. The germline gives CDR1 SGHVS, CDR2 FQNEAQ. The CDR3 loop is CASSLGGILNSNQPQHF. CDR3 coding DNA: TGTGCCAGCAGCTTAGGTGGGATTCTGAATAGCAATCAGCCCCAGCATTTT.

This clonotype was counted a few times. V usage is TRBV2 and J usage is TRBJ1-5; no reliable D call. The V gene lost 4 bases and the J gene lost 3 bases, with 13 bases spanning the gap. The germline CDR1 and CDR2 sequences are SNHLY and FYNNEI. CDR3 length: 15 residues. The CDR3 DNA reads TGTGCCAGCAGTGGGGTCAGAACCGTCAATCAGCCCCAGCATTTT. It translates to CASSGVRTVNQPQHF.